Presented here are 21 T cell receptor beta chains from one specimen sequenced in a study of T cell changes during pregnancy in multiple sclerosis. Only in-frame clones appear in the TCRdb table, and some are missing; sequencing was by immunoSEQ multiplex PCR. Here the sample spans 67,000 or so clones, 85% to 95% being singletons. Sequences were derived from CD8+ T cells from peripheral blood mononuclear cells, sampled in the third trimester of pregnancy. The receptors shown here come from a female donor in good health, enrolled as a control in a pregnancy study.

The rearrangement joins TRBV6-5 to TRBJ1-1; D is unclear. Germline-derived CDR1 and CDR2 are MNHEY and SVGAGI. The CDR3 is made up of 16 amino acids. With 2 bases removed from V and 1 base from J, the gap between germline ends came to 14 bases. This CDR3 is CASSYNPLFRNTEAFF. The CDR3 DNA is TGTGCCAGCAGTTACAACCCCCTATTCCGGAACACTGAAGCTTTCTTT.

This clone was seen a handful of times. This chain links TRBV11-2 with TRBJ1-4, with D unresolved. The CDR3 extends over 16 amino acids. V shed 5 bases and J shed 5 bases, with 18 bases lying between them. Germline V lookup: CDR1 SGHAT, CDR2 FQNNGV. The CDR3 loop reads CASSEFSGRRNEKLFF. The CDR3 region has the DNA TGTGCCAGCAGCGAATTTTCGGGCCGGAGGAATGAAAAACTGTTTTTT.

This clone is a singleton in its sample. The CDR3 coding sequence is TGCGCCAGCAGCCAAGACGTGGAGACTGAAGCTTTCTTT. Translation: CASSQDVETEAFF. The rearrangement uses TRBV4-3 and TRBJ1-1; no clear D. The ends were cut back, 0 bases at V and 5 bases at J, with 7 bases in the middle. CDR3 length: 13 amino acids. The germline gives CDR1 LGHNA, CDR2 YSLEER.

The rearrangement joins TRBV10-3 to TRBJ2-1; 8 nucleotides align to TRBD2. V lost 3 bases, J lost 0 bases, and 10 bases stayed unmatched. Per the germline V gene, CDR1 is ENHRY and CDR2 is SYGVKD. The CDR3 runs 18 residues. This chain's CDR3 is CAISDHGVGTSSYNEQFF. The DNA of the CDR3 is TGTGCCATCAGTGACCATGGGGTTGGGACTAGCTCCTACAATGAGCAGTTCTTC.

This chain uses TRBV4-3 with TRBJ2-7, with 7 bases identical to TRBD1. V dropped 0 bases and J dropped 3; count of bases not matched to a gene: 8. This CDR3 is built from 16 residues. Germline assignment: CDR1 LGHNA and CDR2 YSLEER. CDR3 residues: CASSQDGTAQYYEQYF. Here the CDR3 DNA reads TGCGCCAGCAGCCAAGACGGGACAGCTCAATACTACGAGCAGTACTTC.

V gene TRBV6-5 combines with J gene TRBJ2-1, with D possibly being TRBD1 (5 bases). Germline loops: CDR1 MNHEY, CDR2 SVGAGI. The CDR3 loop spans 13 amino acids. V lost 5 bases and J lost 0, with 5 bases in between. CDR3 DNA sequence: TGTGCCAGCAGTGACAGCTCCTACAATGAGCAGTTCTTC. It encodes CASSDSSYNEQFF.

The chain combines TRBV6-1 with TRBJ2-1, with D possibly matching TRBD2 (6 bases). This CDR3 has 13 amino acids. The germline gives CDR1 MNHNS, CDR2 SASEGT. Trimming removed 1 base at V and 8 bases at J, with 9 bases between. CDR3 DNA sequence: TGTGCCAGCAGTGAAGGTGGAGGGTATGAGCAGTTCTTC. It codes for CASSEGGGYEQFF.

A word on this clone: A read error may account for a junction end that differs from germline. Here the CDR3 reads CATSSKQGPFF. The CDR3 nucleotides read TGTGCCACCAGCAGTAAACAGGGGCCTTTCTTC. The gene calls are TRBV15 and TRBJ2-7, with 7 bases aligning to TRBD1. CDR3 length equals 11 residues. Germline V gene lookup returns CDR1 LNHNV and CDR2 YYDKDF (reference sequence).

The chain couples TRBV7-2 to TRBJ1-1; 8 bases line up with TRBD1. Germline CDR1 and CDR2: SGHTA and FQGNSA. The V gene end was trimmed by 3 bases and the J gene end by 0 bases; junction bases not matched to a gene: 3. The CDR3 consists of 15 residues. The CDR3: CASSFGTGMNTEAFF. CDR3 DNA sequence: TGTGCCAGCAGCTTTGGGACAGGAATGAACACTGAAGCTTTCTTT.

The chain is built from TRBV30 and TRBJ1-3; a weak D match, TRBD1 (6 bases). The V and J ends lost 3 bases and 0 bases respectively, with 12 bases between them. CDR3 length: 15 amino acids. CDR1 is GTSNPN, CDR2 SVGIG, per germline (reference sequence). CDR3 coding DNA: TGTGCCTGGAGCAGACAGGACCGCTCTGGAAACACCATATATTTT. This codes for CAWSRQDRSGNTIYF.

The chain couples TRBV4-3 to TRBJ1-1, with 7 bases identical to TRBD1. The V segment lost 3 bases and the J segment 1 base; nucleotides outside the gene matches: 2. Looked up from germline, CDR1 is LGHNA and CDR2 is YSLEER. CDR3 size: 14 residues. The CDR3, as DNA: TGCGCCAGCAGCCACGGGACAGCGAACACTGAAGCTTTCTTT. As protein: CASSHGTANTEAFF.

With respect to this clone: Compared with germline, one end of the junction differs, possibly owing to a read error. V gene TRBV7-7 combines with J gene TRBJ2-5, with 9 bases matching TRBD1. This CDR3 region has 16 residues. CDR1 and CDR2 from the germline V gene are SSHAT and FNYEAQ (reference sequence). The CDR3 sequence is CASSRGTGRRQETQYF. DNA for the CDR3: TGTGCTAGCAGCCGAGGGACAGGGCGAAGGCAAGAGACCCAGTACTTC.

This chain connects TRBV7-9 to TRBJ2-1; 7 bases are shared with TRBD1. The CDR3 consists of 15 residues. Germline CDR1 is SEHNR and CDR2 is FQNEAQ (reference sequence). The J segment lost 7 bases and the V segment lost 6 bases, leaving 12 bases of the junction unmatched. This chain's CDR3 is CASSYRQGNLNEQFF. The DNA of the CDR3 is TGTGCCAGCAGTTACCGACAGGGAAATCTGAATGAGCAGTTCTTC.

The chain uses TRBV7-9 and TRBJ2-5, with 9 nucleotides matching TRBD1. The V gene end was trimmed by 2 bases and the J gene end by 5 bases; junction bases not matched to a gene: 12. Per the germline V gene, CDR1 is SEHNR and CDR2 is FQNEAQ (reference sequence). This CDR3 is built from 17 residues. The CDR3 region is CASSLTGRTGDGETQYF. Written as DNA, the CDR3 is TGTGCCAGCAGCTTAACAGGACGGACAGGGGATGGGGAGACCCAGTACTTC. The full variable domain, in which reference TRBV7-9 and TRBJ2-5 provide the parts outside the CDR3, is DTGVSQNPRHKITKRGQNVTFRCDPISEHNRLYWYRQTLGQGPEFLTYFQNEAQLEKSRLLSDRFSAERPKGSFSTLEIQRTEQGDSAMYLCASSLTGRTGDGETQYFGPGTRLLVL.

The chain carries TRBV7-3 and TRBJ2-1; TRBD2 matches 9 bases. Losses at the gene ends were 2 bases for V and 6 bases for J; bases not matched to a gene: 14. CDR1 and CDR2 (germline): SGHTA, FQGTGA. The CDR3 loop spans 18 amino acids. The CDR3 reads CASSLRPGGGGAFNEQFF. The CDR3 nucleotides read TGTGCCAGCAGCTTACGCCCCGGGGGCGGGGGGGCCTTCAATGAGCAGTTCTTC.

The rearrangement uses TRBV15 and TRBJ1-1; no clear D. The CDR3 is 15 residues long. V lost 1 base and J lost 2, with 11 bases in between. Germline CDR1 reads LNHNV; CDR2 reads YYDKDF (reference sequence). The CDR3 is CATSRGETTNTEAFF. The CDR3 DNA is TGTGCCACCAGCAGAGGAGAGACAACAAACACTGAAGCTTTCTTT.

The genes are TRBV27 and TRBJ1-2; D may be TRBD1 (6 bases). Trimming stripped 8 bases from V and 1 base from J, with 14 bases between. CDR3 length: 14 residues. Germline CDR1 MNHEY, CDR2 SMNVEV (reference sequence). CDR3 in amino acids: CASGAGAVNYGYTF. DNA for the CDR3: TGTGCCAGCGGGGCAGGGGCGGTTAACTATGGCTACACCTTC.

This clone has only one observation. The rearrangement uses TRBV2 and TRBJ2-2; D might be TRBD2 (5 bases). The CDR3 sequence is 13 residues long. Trimming took off 8 bases at V and 6 bases at J, with 13 bases between the two ends. Germline CDR1 is SNHLY and CDR2 is FYNNEI. The CDR3 DNA is TGTGCCAGCGGTCACGAGGGCGCCGGGGAGCTGTTTTTT. The encoded protein is CASGHEGAGELFF.

The chain is built from TRBV5-1 and TRBJ1-1; D is ambiguous. The germline V gene has CDR1 SGHRS and CDR2 YFSETQ. CDR3 length: 14 residues. V gave up 0 bases and J gave up 5 bases, with 11 bases separating them. The CDR3 sequence: CASSLGQFGTEAFF. The CDR3 DNA reads as TGCGCCAGCAGCTTGGGACAATTTGGGACTGAAGCTTTCTTT.

This chain links TRBV5-1 with TRBJ2-2, with TRBD2 matching 15 bases. CDR3 length equals 19 residues. V lost 4 bases and J lost 1; bases outside the gene matches: 8. Per the germline V gene, CDR1 is SGHRS and CDR2 is YFSETQ. CDR3 amino acids: CASSHSGLAGGLNTGELFF. The CDR3 nucleotides are TGCGCCAGCAGCCACTCGGGACTAGCGGGGGGCTTGAACACCGGGGAGCTGTTTTTT.

Here the CDR3 reads CASSLKYPDRGFTDTQYF. CDR3 DNA: TGTGCCAGCAGTTTGAAATACCCAGACAGGGGCTTCACAGATACGCAGTATTTT. The genes are TRBV27 and TRBJ2-3; TRBD1 agrees at 8 bases. There are 18 residues in the CDR3. CDR1 is MNHEY, CDR2 SMNVEV, per germline (reference sequence). After removal of 3 bases from V and 2 bases from J, the junction contained 13 bases not matched to a gene.